The TCR beta chain described here comes from a study of OX40 agonist ivuxolimab in advanced cancers. At the level of the study: Dose-escalation patients were diagnosed with hepatocellular carcinoma, melanoma, renal cell cancer or head and neck cancer. Mean age approximately 66 years, range roughly 20 to 85; roughly 80% male. Study-wide points: Both blood CD4+ and CD8+ T cells showed clonal growth by week 6 at 0.1 to 3.0 mg/kg.

Repertoires were generated with immunoSEQ multiplex PCR, while TCRdb's copy carries only in-frame clones and drops some. The sample records about 93,000 clones, about 91% being singletons. Of note for this clone: The antigen remains unidentified.

The source was CD4+ or CD8+ T cells sorted from blood, collected in a trial of the OX40 agonist ivuxolimab. The TCR sequence derives from an adult with an advanced solid tumor such as melanoma, head and neck, liver or kidney cancer.

The CDR3 DNA sequence: TGTGCCAGCACCGCTAACTACGAGCAGTACTTC. Its protein product is CASTANYEQYF. This chain joins TRBV6-1 and TRBJ2-7, with D unresolved. This CDR3 is 11 amino acids long. CDR1 and CDR2 (germline): MNHNS, SASEGT. V was clipped by 7 bases and J by 3 bases, with 7 bases between them.